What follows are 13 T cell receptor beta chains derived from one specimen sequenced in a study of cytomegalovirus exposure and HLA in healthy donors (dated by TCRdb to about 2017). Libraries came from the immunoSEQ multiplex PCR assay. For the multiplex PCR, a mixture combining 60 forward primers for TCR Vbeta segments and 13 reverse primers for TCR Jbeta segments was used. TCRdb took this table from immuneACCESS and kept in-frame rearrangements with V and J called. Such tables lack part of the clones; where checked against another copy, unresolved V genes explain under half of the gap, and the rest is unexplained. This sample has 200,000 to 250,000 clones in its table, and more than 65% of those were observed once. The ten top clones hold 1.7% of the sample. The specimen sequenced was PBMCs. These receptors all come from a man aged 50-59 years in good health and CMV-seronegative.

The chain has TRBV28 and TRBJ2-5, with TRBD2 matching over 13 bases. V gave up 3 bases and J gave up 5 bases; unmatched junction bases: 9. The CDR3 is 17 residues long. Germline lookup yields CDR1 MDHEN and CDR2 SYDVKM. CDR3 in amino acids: CASSFRTSGSVRETQYF. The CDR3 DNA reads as TGTGCCAGCAGTTTCCGGACTAGCGGGAGCGTTCGGGAGACCCAGTACTTC.

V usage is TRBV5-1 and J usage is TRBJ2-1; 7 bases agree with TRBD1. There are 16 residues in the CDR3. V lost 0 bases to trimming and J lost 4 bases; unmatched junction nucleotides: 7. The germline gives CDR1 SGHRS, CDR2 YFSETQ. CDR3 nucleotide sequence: TGCGCCAGCAGCTTGGAACAGGGGCTCGGATACAATGAGCAGTTCTTC. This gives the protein CASSLEQGLGYNEQFF.

The CDR3 nucleotides read TGTGCCAGTAGTATTCTACTAGCGGGAGGAGACGAGCAGTACTTC. Its translation: CASSILLAGGDEQYF. The chain is built from TRBV19 and TRBJ2-7; TRBD2 agrees at 12 bases. The J segment lost 5 bases and the V segment lost 3 bases, leaving 5 bases of the junction unmatched. The CDR3 contains 15 residues. The germline V gene encodes CDR1 LNHDA and CDR2 SQIVND (reference sequence).

In DNA form, the CDR3 reads TGTGCCAGCAGCTCCTGGACTAGCGGGAGAGGGGAAGGTAGTGAGCAGTACTTC. Its translation: CASSSWTSGRGEGSEQYF. This chain joins TRBV7-3 and TRBJ2-7; the match to TRBD2 covers 13 bases. There are 18 residues in the CDR3. The ends lost 4 bases at V and 7 bases at J; junction bases unmatched: 16. Germline V gene sequence: CDR1 SGHTA, CDR2 FQGTGA. Filled out from reference TRBV7-3 and TRBJ2-7, the complete variable domain reads GAGVSQTPSNKVTEKGKYVELRCDPISGHTALYWYRQSLGQGPEFLIYFQGTGAADDSGLPNDRFFAVRPEGSVSTLKIQRTERGDSAVYLCASSSWTSGRGEGSEQYFGPGTRLTVT.

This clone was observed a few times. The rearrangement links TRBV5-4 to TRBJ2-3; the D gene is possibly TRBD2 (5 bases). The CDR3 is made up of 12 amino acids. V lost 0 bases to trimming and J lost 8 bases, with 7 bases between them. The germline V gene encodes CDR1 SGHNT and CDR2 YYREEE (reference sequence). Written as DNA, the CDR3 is TGTGCCAGCAGCTTGGATCGGGGTACGCAGTATTTT. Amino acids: CASSLDRGTQYF.

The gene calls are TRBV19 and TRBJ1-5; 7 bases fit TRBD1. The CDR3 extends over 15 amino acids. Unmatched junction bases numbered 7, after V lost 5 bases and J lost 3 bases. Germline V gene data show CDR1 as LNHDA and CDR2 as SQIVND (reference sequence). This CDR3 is CASSAGQRLNQPQHF. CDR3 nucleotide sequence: TGTGCCAGTAGTGCGGGACAGCGCCTCAATCAGCCCCAGCATTTT.

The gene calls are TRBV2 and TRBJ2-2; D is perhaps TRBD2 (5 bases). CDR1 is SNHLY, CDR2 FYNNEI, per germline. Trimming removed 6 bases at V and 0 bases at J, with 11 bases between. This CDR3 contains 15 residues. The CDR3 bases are TGTGCCAGCAGAAGGAGCGGCCCGAACACCGGGGAGCTGTTTTTT. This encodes CASRRSGPNTGELFF.

The CDR3 bases are TGTGCCAGCAGTTTGAGGGCAGGGGGTCAAGAGACCCAGTACTTC. Amino acid sequence: CASSLRAGGQETQYF. V gene TRBV7-7 combines with J gene TRBJ2-5; 7 bases line up with TRBD1. After removal of 6 bases from V and 2 bases from J, the junction contained 9 bases not matched to a gene. From germline, CDR1 is SSHAT and CDR2 FNYEAQ (reference sequence). There are 15 residues in the CDR3.

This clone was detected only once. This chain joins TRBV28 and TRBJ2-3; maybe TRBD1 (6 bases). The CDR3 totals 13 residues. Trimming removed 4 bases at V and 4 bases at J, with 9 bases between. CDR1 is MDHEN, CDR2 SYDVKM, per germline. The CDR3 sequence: CASSSQGPDTQYF. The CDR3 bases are TGTGCCAGCAGTTCACAGGGCCCAGATACGCAGTATTTT.

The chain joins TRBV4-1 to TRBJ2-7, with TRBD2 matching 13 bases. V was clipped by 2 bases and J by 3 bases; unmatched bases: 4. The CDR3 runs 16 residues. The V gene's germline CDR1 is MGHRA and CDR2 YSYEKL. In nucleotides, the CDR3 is TGCGCCAGCAGCCAAACTAGCGGGAGGGCATTCTACGAGCAGTACTTC. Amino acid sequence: CASSQTSGRAFYEQYF.

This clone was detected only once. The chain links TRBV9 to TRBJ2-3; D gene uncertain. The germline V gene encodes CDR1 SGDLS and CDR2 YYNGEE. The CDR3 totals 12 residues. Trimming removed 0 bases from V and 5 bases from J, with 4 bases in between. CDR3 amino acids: CASSVVQDTQYF. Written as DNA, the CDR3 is TGTGCCAGCAGCGTAGTTCAAGATACGCAGTATTTT.

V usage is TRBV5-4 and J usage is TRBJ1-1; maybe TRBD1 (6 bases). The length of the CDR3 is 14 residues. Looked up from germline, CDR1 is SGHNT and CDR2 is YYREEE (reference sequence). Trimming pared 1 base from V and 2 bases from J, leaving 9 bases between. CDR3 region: CASSLTGQNTEAFF. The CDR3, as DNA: TGTGCCAGCAGCTTGACAGGGCAAAACACTGAAGCTTTCTTT.

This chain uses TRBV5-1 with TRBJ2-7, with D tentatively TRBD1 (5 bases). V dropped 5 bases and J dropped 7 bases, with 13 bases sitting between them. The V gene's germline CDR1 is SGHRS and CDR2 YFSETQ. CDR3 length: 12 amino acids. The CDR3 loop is CASRRDSDEQYF. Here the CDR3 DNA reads TGCGCCAGCAGACGAGACAGCGATGAGCAGTACTTC.